Each of the 22 T cell receptor beta chains below was sequenced from the same sample in a study of blood T cell repertoires in COVID-19. TCRdb's table, derived via immunoSEQ multiplex PCR, lists solely in-frame clones and lacks some. The table has 95,000 to 100,000 clones, 75% to 85% seen once; the top ten hold about a sixth. The sample taken for sequencing was peripheral blood. The receptors originated from a woman of 80 years or more with active or convalescent COVID-19.

The chain recombines TRBV5-6 with TRBJ1-5; perhaps TRBD1 as D (5 bases). Germline lookup yields CDR1 SGHDT and CDR2 YYEEEE. Trimming stripped 3 bases from V and 7 bases from J, with 11 bases between. This CDR3 has 13 amino acids. CDR3 protein: CASSYTGSQPQHF. Written as DNA, the CDR3 is TGTGCCAGCAGCTACACAGGATCCCAGCCCCAGCATTTT.

This clone was picked up one time. The J gene is TRBJ2-6, the V gene TRBV10-3; D not certain. The CDR3 runs to 14 residues. Germline CDR1 reads ENHRY; CDR2 reads SYGVKD. The V and J ends lost 4 bases and 2 bases respectively, with 6 bases between them. CDR3 coding DNA: TGTGCCATCAGTGGGCAGGCTGGGGCCAACGTCCTGACTTTC. Translating gives CAISGQAGANVLTF.

The genes are TRBV15 and TRBJ1-4; D may be TRBD1 (6 bases). Trimming removed 2 bases at V and 5 bases at J, with 9 bases between. There are 14 residues in the CDR3. The germline V gene encodes CDR1 LNHNV and CDR2 YYDKDF (reference sequence). The CDR3 sequence: CATSRTDRNEKLFF. CDR3 nucleotides: TGTGCCACCAGCAGAACCGACAGGAATGAAAAACTGTTTTTT.

This sequence joins TRBV19 and TRBJ1-2; 9 bases agree with TRBD1. This CDR3 contains 13 residues. V shed 5 bases and J 6 bases; nucleotides not matched to a gene: 4. CDR1 and CDR2 from the germline V gene are LNHDA and SQIVND (reference sequence). CDR3 region: CASSADRGDGYTF. In DNA, the CDR3 is TGTGCCAGTAGTGCGGACAGGGGTGATGGCTACACCTTC.

V gene TRBV2 combines with J gene TRBJ2-1; maybe TRBD1 (5 bases). Germline values: CDR1 SNHLY, CDR2 FYNNEI. V was trimmed by 2 bases and J by 10 bases, leaving 12 bases between them. CDR3 length equals 13 residues. CDR3 sequence (DNA): TGTGCCAGCAGTGAAACCCGAAGGGGCGAGCAGTTCTTC. It codes for CASSETRRGEQFF.

V is TRBV9 and J is TRBJ1-1, with a tentative D call TRBD1 (6 bases). This CDR3 is 15 amino acids long. V dropped 3 bases and J dropped 5 bases, with 17 bases sitting between them. Germline lookup yields CDR1 SGDLS and CDR2 YYNGEE. CDR3 DNA sequence: TGTGCCAGCAGCGGGGAACAGGGCGCGAGGACTGAAGCTTTCTTT. Protein product: CASSGEQGARTEAFF.

J is TRBJ2-7 and V is TRBV7-9; TRBD2 matches at 11 bases. V gave up 5 bases and J gave up 2 bases; unmatched junction bases: 11. Germline CDR1 SEHNR, CDR2 FQNEAQ (reference sequence). The CDR3 loop spans 17 amino acids. This CDR3 reads CASSRGLTSGVAYEQYF. CDR3 sequence (DNA): TGTGCCAGCAGCCGTGGATTGACTAGCGGGGTAGCCTACGAGCAGTACTTC. The entire variable domain, with the rest obtained from reference TRBV7-9 and TRBJ2-7, is as follows: DTGVSQNPRHKITKRGQNVTFRCDPISEHNRLYWYRQTLGQGPEFLTYFQNEAQLEKSRLLSDRFSAERPKGSFSTLEIQRTEQGDSAMYLCASSRGLTSGVAYEQYFGPGTRLTVT.

The chain carries TRBV7-2 and TRBJ2-7; TRBD2 matches at 9 bases. The length of the CDR3 is 14 residues. The germline V gene has CDR1 SGHTA and CDR2 FQGNSA. V lost 5 bases to trimming and J lost 5 bases; unmatched junction nucleotides: 7. CDR3 bases: TGTGCCAGCAGCGCCGGGACTAGCAGCCACGAGCAGTACTTC. As protein: CASSAGTSSHEQYF.

The chain carries TRBV7-2 and TRBJ2-3, with a weak D call TRBD2 (5 bases). CDR3 length equals 14 residues. Per the germline V gene, CDR1 is SGHTA and CDR2 is FQGNSA. V was shortened by 5 bases and J by 7 bases, with 16 bases between the two germline ends. The CDR3 region has the DNA TGTGCCAGCAGCAGAGACCAAGCGGAGCATACGCAGTATTTT. It codes for CASSRDQAEHTQYF.

This clone has only a few counts. This chain joins TRBV20-1 and TRBJ2-1; D might be TRBD2 (7 bases). The CDR3 contains 16 residues. The germline gives CDR1 DFQATT, CDR2 SNEGSKA (reference sequence). The V gene lost 3 bases and the J gene lost 6 bases, with 21 bases spanning the gap. Here the CDR3 DNA reads TGCAGTGCTAGTTTAGGGGGGGCTAGTTTTGGCAATGAGCAGTTCTTC. This sequence encodes CSASLGGASFGNEQFF.

The J gene is TRBJ1-6, the V gene TRBV7-8; the D is unclear. V was trimmed by 2 bases and J by 9 bases, leaving 11 bases between them. From germline, CDR1 is SGHVS and CDR2 FQNEAQ. CDR3 length: 14 residues. CDR3 coding DNA: TGTGCCAGCAGCTTACCCCCGGCGGGTTCACCCCTCCACTTT. Protein sequence: CASSLPPAGSPLHF.

Worth noting for this clone: Compared with germline, one end of the junction differs, possibly owing to a read error. The genes are TRBV5-1 and TRBJ2-7; TRBD1 agrees at 10 bases. This CDR3 comprises 16 residues. Germline CDR1 SGHRS, CDR2 YFSETQ. As DNA, the CDR3 is TGTGCCAGCAGCTGGGGGGGACAGGGGCGCAAGTATGAGCAGTACTTC. Protein sequence: CASSWGGQGRKYEQYF.

This clone showed up just a few times. The chain recombines TRBV6-6 with TRBJ2-7; no clear D gene. The V gene's germline CDR1 is MNHNY and CDR2 SVGAGI (reference sequence). V shed 5 bases and J shed 2 bases, with 7 bases lying between them. The CDR3 is 12 residues long. The DNA for the CDR3 is TGTGCCAGCAGTCCTTTTCCCTACGAGCAGTACTTC. This translates into CASSPFPYEQYF.

The chain carries TRBV5-1 and TRBJ1-2; no reliable D call. With 1 base removed from V and 5 bases from J, the gap between germline ends came to 12 bases. There are 14 residues in the CDR3. Germline V lookup: CDR1 SGHRS, CDR2 YFSETQ. DNA for the CDR3: TGCGCCAGCAGCTTGCTGGGCCCGGCTTATGGCTACACCTTC. Its translation is CASSLLGPAYGYTF.

The rearrangement links TRBV7-9 to TRBJ1-1; 12 bases line up with TRBD1. The CDR3 totals 16 residues. V lost 3 bases and J lost 4; bases outside the gene matches: 6. Germline V gene data show CDR1 as SEHNR and CDR2 as FQNEAQ (reference sequence). The CDR3 DNA reads as TGTGCCAGCAGCTTGGGGACAGGGGGCTTTGGCACTGAAGCTTTCTTT. This sequence encodes CASSLGTGGFGTEAFF.

The rearrangement joins TRBV28 to TRBJ1-5, with 11 nucleotides matching TRBD1. Germline V gene lookup returns CDR1 MDHEN and CDR2 SYDVKM. The J segment lost 2 bases and the V segment lost 10 bases, leaving 13 bases of the junction unmatched. The CDR3 sequence is 17 residues long. In DNA, the CDR3 is TGTGCCACCAAAGCCGGGACAGGGGGTGGAGGCAATCAGCCCCAGCATTTT. Amino acid sequence: CATKAGTGGGGNQPQHF.

J is TRBJ2-5 and V is TRBV14; no clear D gene. CDR3 length: 13 residues. Trimming shortened V by 3 bases and J by 5 bases, and 10 bases separated the two germline ends. Germline V lookup: CDR1 SGHDN, CDR2 FVKESK. CDR3 sequence (DNA): TGTGCCAGCAGCCAGGCACTATGGGAGACCCAGTACTTC. Translation: CASSQALWETQYF.

The V and J genes are TRBV9 and TRBJ2-7; 7 bases fit TRBD1. J was trimmed by 7 bases and V by 3 bases; bases with no gene match: 10. This CDR3 comprises 14 residues. CDR1 and CDR2 from the germline V gene are SGDLS and YYNGEE. The CDR3 coding sequence is TGTGCCAGCAGCGACTCCCTCAGGGGGAGTGAGCAGTACTTC. This encodes CASSDSLRGSEQYF.

This chain joins TRBV2 and TRBJ2-3; the D gene is possibly TRBD2 (5 bases). This CDR3 spans 12 amino acids. CDR1 and CDR2 (germline): SNHLY, FYNNEI. V lost 6 bases, J lost 1 base, and 5 bases lay in between. The CDR3 region is CASSGGTDTQYF. CDR3 bases: TGTGCCAGCAGCGGGGGCACAGATACGCAGTATTTT.

The chain employs TRBV10-3 and TRBJ2-7; the D gene is possibly TRBD1 (6 bases). The CDR3 is made up of 14 amino acids. With 0 bases removed from V and 2 bases from J, the gap between germline ends came to 8 bases. Germline V gene data show CDR1 as ENHRY and CDR2 as SYGVKD. The CDR3 loop is CAISESGATYEQYF. CDR3 nucleotide sequence: TGTGCCATCAGTGAGTCGGGGGCTACCTACGAGCAGTACTTC.

The chain links TRBV7-8 to TRBJ2-7; 7 nucleotides match TRBD1. Germline V gene data show CDR1 as SGHVS and CDR2 as FQNEAQ. Trimming cost V 5 bases and J 0 bases; bases outside gene matches: 7. This CDR3 comprises 15 residues. The CDR3 DNA reads as TGTGCCAGCAGCAAAAACGGACAGGTCTCCTACGAGCAGTACTTC. It encodes CASSKNGQVSYEQYF.

The rearrangement joins TRBV5-4 to TRBJ2-1, with D possibly matching TRBD2 (6 bases). Looked up from germline, CDR1 is SGHNT and CDR2 is YYREEE (reference sequence). The CDR3 consists of 15 residues. V was pared by 3 bases and J by 2 bases, with 12 bases between. In DNA, the CDR3 is TGTGCCAGCAGCTCCGGCGGGGCCGCCTACAATGAGCAGTTCTTC. Encoded protein: CASSSGGAAYNEQFF.